A single sample is the source of the 15 T cell receptor beta chains below, sequenced in a study of shared clonotypes between healthy human individuals. Profiling relied on immunoSEQ multiplex PCR, and the TCRdb table lists in-frame clones only, not all of them. The sample includes roughly 2,300,000 clones, around 93% of them seen just once. Sequencing was carried out using naive CD4+ T cells from PBMCs. Subset noted: CD45RA+ positively selected. The receptors were sampled from a man between 18 and 29 years old in good health. Some clones in this sample may be carry-over from other donors' samples.

Only a few counts were recorded for this clone. The CDR3 here is CAIGAGQSMNTEAFF. CDR3 DNA: TGTGCCATCGGGGCTGGACAGAGCATGAACACTGAAGCTTTCTTT. This chain links TRBV10-3 with TRBJ1-1, with a tentative D call TRBD1 (6 bases). V shed 8 bases and J shed 0 bases, with 16 bases lying between them. The CDR3 spans 15 residues. Germline CDR1 is ENHRY and CDR2 is SYGVKD.

The rearrangement uses TRBV6-5 and TRBJ2-7; TRBD1 or TRBD2 may be the D gene (5 bases each). Trimming shortened V by 6 bases and J by 2 bases, and 17 bases separated the two germline ends. Per the germline V gene, CDR1 is MNHEY and CDR2 is SVGAGI. CDR3 length equals 15 residues. This CDR3 reads CASRKGRLEAYEQYF. The CDR3 DNA sequence: TGTGCCAGCAGAAAGGGACGACTTGAGGCCTACGAGCAGTACTTC.

The V and J genes are TRBV7-9 and TRBJ2-7; TRBD2 agrees at 13 bases. The germline gives CDR1 SEHNR, CDR2 FQNEAQ (reference sequence). The CDR3 is made up of 16 amino acids. Trimming at V came to 0 bases and at J to 6 bases, leaving 5 bases not matched to a gene. Written as DNA, the CDR3 is TGTGCCAGCAGCTTAGCGGGACTAGCGGGATCTGCCGAGCAGTACTTC. Amino acid sequence: CASSLAGLAGSAEQYF. The variable domain in full, completed from reference TRBV7-9 and TRBJ2-7, reads DTGVSQNPRHKITKRGQNVTFRCDPISEHNRLYWYRQTLGQGPEFLTYFQNEAQLEKSRLLSDRFSAERPKGSFSTLEIQRTEQGDSAMYLCASSLAGLAGSAEQYFGPGTRLTVT.

The table lists this clone with a count of one. V and J are TRBV7-8 and TRBJ2-1; 8 nucleotides match TRBD1. The CDR3 covers 15 residues. The V and J ends lost 2 bases and 4 bases, in that order; junction bases with no gene match: 4. CDR1 SGHVS and CDR2 FQNEAQ come from the germline V gene. The CDR3 spells CASSLRDRTYNEQFF. CDR3 sequence (DNA): TGTGCCAGCAGCTTACGGGACAGGACATACAATGAGCAGTTCTTC.

This rearrangement joins TRBV6-5 to TRBJ2-2; TRBD1 agrees at 7 bases. V was clipped by 5 bases and J by 4 bases; unmatched bases: 7. The CDR3 is 15 amino acids. The germline V gene has CDR1 MNHEY and CDR2 SVGAGI. CDR3 in amino acids: CASSGTGAGTGELFF. Written as DNA, the CDR3 is TGTGCCAGCAGTGGCACAGGGGCTGGCACCGGGGAGCTGTTTTTT.

The V gene is TRBV5-1, the J gene TRBJ2-7, with 14 bases that match TRBD2. CDR1 and CDR2 (germline): SGHRS, YFSETQ. Germline trimming cut 0 bases from V and 2 bases from J; bases unmatched to any gene: 13. The CDR3 runs to 20 residues. CDR3 sequence reads: CASSLVTPGLAGVRAYEQYF. The DNA for the CDR3 is TGCGCCAGCAGCTTGGTTACTCCGGGACTAGCGGGAGTTAGAGCCTACGAGCAGTACTTC.

V and J are TRBV7-2 and TRBJ1-1; maybe TRBD1 (5 bases). Between the trimmed V and J ends, which lost 5 bases and 1 base, there was a span of 11 bases. CDR3 length: 14 residues. Germline V gene data show CDR1 as SGHTA and CDR2 as FQGNSA. CDR3 region: CASSTTGGNTEAFF. The CDR3 DNA follows: TGTGCCAGCAGCACGACCGGGGGGAACACTGAAGCTTTCTTT.

This rearrangement joins TRBV28 to TRBJ2-3, with 7 bases that match TRBD2. CDR3 length equals 16 residues. V trimming: 1 base; J trimming: 1 base; junction bases outside the gene matches: 5. From germline, CDR1 is MDHEN and CDR2 SYDVKM. In nucleotides, the CDR3 is TGTGCCAGCAGTTTATCTCGGCTAGCGGGCACAGATACGCAGTATTTT. Its translation is CASSLSRLAGTDTQYF. Full variable domain (outside the CDR3, taken from reference TRBV28 and TRBJ2-3): DVKVTQSSRYLVKRTGEKVFLECVQDMDHENMFWYRQDPGLGLRLIYFSYDVKMKEKGDIPEGYSVSREKKERFSLILESASTNQTSMYLCASSLSRLAGTDTQYFGPGTRLTVL.

The chain employs TRBV28 and TRBJ2-1, with D unclear. This CDR3 spans 13 amino acids. The V end lost 7 bases, the J end lost 4 bases, and 11 bases lay between the germline ends. Germline V gives CDR1 MDHEN, CDR2 SYDVKM. The CDR3 loop is CASNPRSYNEQFF. In DNA, the CDR3 is TGTGCCAGCAACCCCAGGTCGTACAATGAGCAGTTCTTC.

This clone has only one observation. V usage is TRBV4-3 and J usage is TRBJ2-1; 10 positions agree with TRBD2. From germline, CDR1 is LGHNA and CDR2 YSLEER. V shed 0 bases, J shed 8 bases, and the junction held 4 bases outside the gene matches. This CDR3 spans 15 amino acids. CDR3 coding DNA: TGCGCCAGCAGCCAAGAGCTAGCGGGAGCGTATGAGCAGTTCTTC. Residues: CASSQELAGAYEQFF.

This clone occurred once. The chain employs TRBV7-3 and TRBJ1-2; no clear D. CDR3 length: 14 residues. CDR1 and CDR2 (germline): SGHTA, FQGTGA. The ends were cut back, 2 bases at V and 8 bases at J, with 15 bases in the middle. The CDR3 bases are TGTGCCAGCAGCTTATCTTCTGAGGGATCAGGCTACACCTTC. This sequence encodes CASSLSSEGSGYTF.

As concerns this clone: This same CDR3 is encoded by further DNA sequences in the sample. The gene calls are TRBV28 and TRBJ1-2; maybe TRBD1 (6 bases). Between the trimmed V and J ends, which lost 6 bases and 5 bases, there was a span of 13 bases. CDR3 length: 13 residues. Germline-derived CDR1 and CDR2 are MDHEN and SYDVKM. CDR3 sequence reads: CASSPGTQYGYTF. CDR3 DNA: TGTGCCAGCAGCCCCGGGACACAATATGGCTACACCTTC.

The chain combines TRBV6-5 with TRBJ1-2; 7 bases align to TRBD1. The ends lost 2 bases at V and 3 bases at J; junction bases unmatched: 3. The germline gives CDR1 MNHEY, CDR2 SVGAGI. The CDR3 runs 14 residues. The CDR3 reads CASSYTGTDYGYTF. CDR3 in DNA: TGTGCCAGCAGTTACACCGGGACAGACTATGGCTACACCTTC.

In nucleotides, the CDR3 is TGTGCCAGCAGCAGAGGACAGGATCAACCCGGGGAGCTGTTTTTT. Protein sequence: CASSRGQDQPGELFF. This chain connects TRBV5-4 to TRBJ2-2; TRBD1 aligns across 7 bases. The V gene's germline CDR1 is SGHNT and CDR2 YYREEE (reference sequence). This CDR3 is built from 15 residues. V lost 4 bases to trimming and J lost 6 bases; unmatched junction nucleotides: 9.

The chain is built from TRBV5-4 and TRBJ2-7; TRBD2 aligns across 8 bases. The CDR3 runs 14 residues. The germline gives CDR1 SGHNT, CDR2 YYREEE (reference sequence). Trimming cost V 4 bases and J 2 bases; bases outside gene matches: 5. CDR3 protein: CASSDSGKPYEQYF. The CDR3 coding sequence is TGTGCCAGCAGCGATAGCGGGAAACCCTACGAGCAGTACTTC.